This TCR beta chain was observed in a study of control samples from healthy donors and cancer patients. This CDR3 spans 18 amino acids. CDR1 is SGHNT, CDR2 YYREEE, per germline (reference sequence). V was trimmed by 3 bases and J by 0 bases, leaving 19 bases between them. Sequencing was performed with immunoSEQ multiplex PCR; in TCRdb, only in-frame clones are kept and a portion is missing. The sample contains 150,000 to 200,000 clones, around 88% of which appear only once. The chain uses TRBV5-4 and TRBJ1-3; perhaps TRBD1 as D (6 bases). Sequencing used blood. This sequence was found in a woman between 25 and 40 years old in good health. The CDR3 here is CASSSQKGGRYSGNTIYF. For the CDR3, the DNA is TGTGCCAGCAGCTCCCAGAAGGGGGGAAGATACTCTGGAAACACCATATATTTT. The whole variable domain, remainder taken from reference TRBV5-4 and TRBJ1-3, is ETGVTQSPTHLIKTRGQQVTLRCSSQSGHNTVSWYQQALGQGPQFIFQYYREEENGRGNFPPRFSGLQFPNYSSELNVNALELDDSALYLCASSSQKGGRYSGNTIYFGEGSWLTVV.